This T cell receptor (beta chain) emerged from a study of shared clonotypes between healthy human individuals. The CDR3 covers 12 residues. V dropped 7 bases and J dropped 6 bases, with 10 bases sitting between them. In germline, CDR1 is MNHNS, CDR2 SASEGT. Assay used: immunoSEQ multiplex PCR; TCRdb lists only in-frame clones, some missing. The sample carries some 470,000 clones, 70% to 80% recorded once. This sequence joins TRBV6-1 and TRBJ2-1; D perhaps matches TRBD2 (5 bases). The sequencing input was PBMCs. This receptor was obtained from a woman in her 40s in good health. Some clones in this sample may be carry-over from other donors' samples. The CDR3 is CASTRRGNEQFF. The CDR3 nucleotides read TGTGCCAGCACCCGACGGGGCAATGAGCAGTTCTTC.